What follows are 21 T cell receptor beta chains derived from one specimen sequenced in a study of cytomegalovirus exposure and HLA in healthy donors. 13 Jbeta primers and 60 Vbeta primers were used for the PCR. Some clones are missing from TCRdb's copy, which holds only in-frame ones; the method was immunoSEQ multiplex PCR. The sample includes 150,000 to 200,000 clones, roughly 80% of them seen just once. The sequenced sample was PBMCs. The receptors were gathered from a man in his forties in good health and CMV-seropositive.

The genes are TRBV2 and TRBJ1-6; the D is unclear. The V gene's germline CDR1 is SNHLY and CDR2 FYNNEI. This CDR3 region has 12 residues. Trimming removed 4 bases at V and 14 bases at J, with 12 bases between. The CDR3 loop is CASSAPGSSLHF. The CDR3 bases are TGTGCCAGCAGTGCGCCGGGATCTTCCCTCCACTTT.

The chain recombines TRBV7-2 with TRBJ2-2; TRBD1 aligns across 7 bases. Germline V gene data show CDR1 as SGHTA and CDR2 as FQGNSA. Losses at the gene ends were 0 bases for V and 7 bases for J; bases not matched to a gene: 5. The CDR3 has 15 residues. The CDR3 DNA reads as TGTGCCAGCAGCTTAGCGACAGGGTCGATCGGGGAGCTGTTTTTT. Its protein is CASSLATGSIGELFF.

This chain uses TRBV6-5 with TRBJ2-1; D not certain. Trimming removed 3 bases from V and 10 bases from J, with 10 bases in between. In germline, CDR1 is MNHEY, CDR2 SVGAGI. The CDR3 contains 12 residues. The CDR3 DNA sequence: TGTGCCAGCAGTTATTCTGCGAACGAGCAGTTCTTC. Protein: CASSYSANEQFF.

The rearrangement uses TRBV7-2 and TRBJ1-5; unclear D gene. Germline assignment: CDR1 SGHTA and CDR2 FQGNSA. The CDR3 totals 13 residues. Deletions cut 5 bases from V and 5 bases from J, with 10 bases between. As DNA, the CDR3 is TGTGCCAGCAGCCCGAATACATATCAGCCCCAGCATTTT. Residues: CASSPNTYQPQHF.

The genes are TRBV4-3 and TRBJ1-4; D may be TRBD1 (6 bases). The germline V gene has CDR1 LGHNA and CDR2 YSLEER. The CDR3 totals 16 residues. V shed 4 bases and J shed 2 bases, with 14 bases lying between them. CDR3 amino acids: CASSRGEGGTNEKLFF. CDR3 bases: TGCGCCAGCAGCCGGGGCGAGGGGGGGACTAATGAAAAACTGTTTTTT.

Remarks on this clone: One junction end does not reproduce the germline sequence, and a read error may be involved. The chain joins TRBV15 to TRBJ2-5, with 8 bases identical to TRBD1. The CDR3 spans 13 residues. Germline lookup yields CDR1 LNHNV and CDR2 YYDKDF (reference sequence). CDR3 bases: TGTGCCACCGGCAGGGGGCGCGAGGAGACCCAGTACTTC. Translating it yields CATGRGREETQYF.

CDR3 sequence: CASSPLGGLNTEAFF. For the CDR3, the DNA is TGTGCCAGCAGCCCCCTAGGCGGGCTGAACACTGAAGCTTTCTTT. V and J are TRBV7-2 and TRBJ1-1; unclear D gene. The CDR3 has 15 amino acids. V was cut by 5 bases and J by 0 bases, with 13 bases left in between. From germline, CDR1 is SGHTA and CDR2 FQGNSA.

The chain links TRBV7-9 to TRBJ2-5; D ambiguous. This CDR3 spans 14 amino acids. Germline V CDR1 and CDR2: SEHNR, FQNEAQ (reference sequence). Trimming shortened V by 2 bases and J by 3 bases, and 10 bases separated the two germline ends. CDR3 in amino acids: CASSLWRDEETQYF. Written as DNA, the CDR3 is TGTGCCAGCAGCTTATGGAGAGATGAAGAGACCCAGTACTTC.

The chain employs TRBV6-1 and TRBJ1-2; D gene ambiguous. CDR1 MNHNS and CDR2 SASEGT come from the germline V gene. The CDR3 length is 13 residues. The V gene lost 6 bases and the J gene lost 1 base, with 9 bases spanning the gap. CDR3 sequence (DNA): TGTGCCAGCAGACACGGGATTAACTATGGCTACACCTTC. This codes for CASRHGINYGYTF.

This chain connects TRBV7-2 to TRBJ2-7, with 10 bases aligning to TRBD2. Germline CDR1 and CDR2: SGHTA and FQGNSA. J gave up 0 bases and V 8 bases, and 4 bases lay outside the gene matches. The CDR3 has 14 amino acids. The CDR3 DNA reads as TGTGCCAGCTCAAGGACTAGCGGCTCCTACGAGCAGTACTTC. It codes for CASSRTSGSYEQYF.

The chain links TRBV5-1 to TRBJ1-1, with a weak D call TRBD1 (5 bases). This CDR3 has 11 residues. Trimming left V 5 bases short and J 4 bases short, with 6 bases between. Per the germline V gene, CDR1 is SGHRS and CDR2 is YFSETQ. CDR3 nucleotide sequence: TGCGCCAGCAGAAGGGGCACTGAAGCTTTCTTT. Protein product: CASRRGTEAFF. The full variable domain, completed using reference TRBV5-1 and TRBJ1-1, is KAGVTQTPRYLIKTRGQQVTLSCSPISGHRSVSWYQQTPGQGLQFLFEYFSETQRNKGNFPGRFSGRQFSNSRSEMNVSTLELGDSALYLCASRRGTEAFFGQGTRLTVV.

The V and J genes are TRBV9 and TRBJ1-2; D call uncertain. V lost 0 bases and J lost 4, with 10 bases in between. Germline values: CDR1 SGDLS, CDR2 YYNGEE. The CDR3 consists of 14 residues. CDR3 region: CASSVDGGFYGYTF. CDR3 DNA sequence: TGTGCCAGCAGCGTAGATGGCGGGTTCTATGGCTACACCTTC.

This sequence joins TRBV7-3 and TRBJ2-7; possible D gene TRBD1, 6 bases. The CDR3 spans 15 residues. Germline V CDR1 and CDR2: SGHTA, FQGTGA. Between the trimmed V and J ends, which lost 2 bases and 5 bases, there was a span of 16 bases. For the CDR3, the DNA is TGTGCCAGCAGCTTAGTTGCACAGGGTGGCCACGAGCAGTACTTC. Translation gives CASSLVAQGGHEQYF.

The CDR3 loop is CASSSPASGSTDTQYF. The CDR3, as DNA: TGTGCCAGCAGTTCCCCGGCTAGCGGGAGCACAGATACGCAGTATTTT. The chain is built from TRBV28 and TRBJ2-3; 8 bases map to TRBD2. Looked up from germline, CDR1 is MDHEN and CDR2 is SYDVKM. The junction had 6 bases not matched to a gene; V was cut back by 4 bases and J by 0 bases. There are 16 residues in the CDR3.

This sequence joins TRBV7-6 and TRBJ2-5, with TRBD1 matching 8 bases. J was trimmed by 4 bases and V by 4 bases; bases with no gene match: 11. Per germline, CDR1 SGHVS and CDR2 FNYEAQ. This CDR3 has 16 amino acids. The DNA of the CDR3 is TGTGCCAGCAGCTCTTCCAGGCGCAGGGGGCCAGAGACCCAGTACTTC. Its protein is CASSSSRRRGPETQYF. Using reference TRBV7-6 and TRBJ2-5 for the parts outside the CDR3, the full variable domain is GAGVSQSPRYKVTKRGQDVALRCDPISGHVSLYWYRQALGQGPEFLTYFNYEAQQDKSGLPNDRFSAERPEGSISTLTIQRTEQRDSAMYRCASSSSRRRGPETQYFGPGTRLLVL.

The chain recombines TRBV30 with TRBJ1-1, with TRBD1 matching 7 bases. The CDR3 sequence is 14 residues long. Germline V gene sequence: CDR1 GTSNPN, CDR2 SVGIG (reference sequence). V shed 5 bases, J shed 0 bases, and the junction held 6 bases outside the gene matches. The CDR3 is CAWCRDRMNTEAFF. In DNA form, the CDR3 reads TGTGCCTGGTGCCGGGACAGAATGAACACTGAAGCTTTCTTT. Supplemented by reference TRBV30 and TRBJ1-1, the full variable domain reads SQTIHQWPATLVQPVGSPLSLECTVEGTSNPNLYWYRQAAGRGLQLLFYSVGIGQISSEVPQNLSASRPQDRQFILSSKKLLLSDSGFYLCAWCRDRMNTEAFFGQGTRLTVV.

The genes are TRBV9 and TRBJ2-5; 7 nucleotides agree with TRBD1. V shed 3 bases and J 5 bases; nucleotides not matched to a gene: 7. Germline CDR1 reads SGDLS; CDR2 reads YYNGEE. The CDR3 runs 14 residues. The chain's CDR3 is CASSEAGGRETQYF. DNA for the CDR3: TGTGCCAGCAGCGAAGCAGGGGGTCGGGAGACCCAGTACTTC.

The chain recombines TRBV13 with TRBJ2-3; D perhaps matches TRBD1 (6 bases). V lost 5 bases, J lost 2 bases, and 20 bases lay in between. The CDR3 spans 17 residues. CDR1 is PRHDT and CDR2 is FYEKMQ in the germline V gene (reference sequence). CDR3: CASSAIGAQGSTDTQYF. CDR3 bases: TGTGCCAGCAGCGCAATTGGAGCACAGGGTTCCACAGATACGCAGTATTTT.

The CDR3 bases are TGCAGCGTAGCCTTGGGGGGGTCGTCCTACGAGCAGTACTTC. It is translated as CSVALGGSSYEQYF. V gene TRBV29-1 combines with J gene TRBJ2-5; the match to TRBD2 covers 7 bases. The J call may be in error: the DNA end matches TRBJ2-7 better. The CDR3 is 14 residues long. Germline V gene lookup returns CDR1 SQVTM and CDR2 ANQGSEA.

The gene calls are TRBV28 and TRBJ1-2, with D maybe TRBD1 (6 bases). Germline lookup yields CDR1 MDHEN and CDR2 SYDVKM. Trimming pared 5 bases from V and 9 bases from J, leaving 16 bases between. This CDR3 is 13 amino acids long. The CDR3 here is CASSLTGIPRYTF. The CDR3 region has the DNA TGTGCCAGCAGTCTTACAGGGATCCCTCGCTACACCTTC.

J is TRBJ2-7 and V is TRBV18; D possibly corresponds to TRBD2 (7 bases). Germline lookup yields CDR1 KGHSH and CDR2 LQKENI. V lost 0 bases, J lost 2 bases, and 14 bases lay in between. The CDR3 runs to 16 residues. The CDR3 nucleotides read TGTGCCAGCTCACCACCGGGGGGGACACGGACCTACGAGCAGTACTTC. Its protein is CASSPPGGTRTYEQYF.